The rows below give T cell receptor beta chains drawn from one sample of a study of early T cells in non-severe SARS-CoV-2 infection. TCRdb reprocessed the 5' RACE reads via MiXCR and lists one record per CDR3 protein. Of 55,000 or so distinct CDR3 sequences listed, more than 9% are singletons. Material: whole blood. The receptors come from an adult who was a healthcare worker with PCR-confirmed SARS-CoV-2 infection or an uninfected control (not recorded which). The CDR3 runs from the conserved cysteine through the conserved F or W. Each record gives: CDR3 length, clone size, V gene, D gene, J gene, CDR3 protein, CDR3 DNA. The D gene is left open where the match is weak. Size is stated for part of the rows, as once, few or many counts, or as a class when the clone is expanded.

len: 14; abundance: few; v_gene: TRBV5-4; d_gene: .; j_gene: TRBJ2-5; CDR3aa: CASSLGQNQETQYF; CDR3nt: TGTGCCAGCAGCTTGGGGCAAAACCAAGAGACCCAGTACTTC
len: 15; abundance: many; v_gene: TRBV10-1; d_gene: .; j_gene: TRBJ2-5; CDR3aa: CASSESGGGSETQYF; CDR3nt: TGCGCCAGCAGTGAGTCGGGGGGGGGCTCAGAGACCCAGTACTTC
len: 13; abundance: few; v_gene: TRBV29-1; d_gene: .; j_gene: TRBJ2-3; CDR3aa: CSGQDDLGDTQYF; CDR3nt: TGCAGCGGTCAGGACGATCTAGGAGATACGCAGTATTTT
len: 12; abundance: few; v_gene: TRBV10-3; d_gene: TRBD2; j_gene: TRBJ2-1; CDR3aa: CATWDYDNEQFF; CDR3nt: TGTGCCACCTGGGACTACGACAATGAGCAGTTCTTC
len: 15; abundance: few; v_gene: TRBV20-1; d_gene: TRBD1; j_gene: TRBJ2-7; CDR3aa: CSASGTGVHSYEQYF; CDR3nt: TGCAGTGCTTCCGGGACAGGTGTTCACTCCTACGAGCAGTACTTC
len: 14; abundance: many; v_gene: TRBV14; d_gene: .; j_gene: TRBJ2-5; CDR3aa: CASSQVEGGETQYF; CDR3nt: TGTGCCAGCAGCCAAGTAGAGGGGGGAGAGACCCAGTACTTC
len: 13; abundance: many; v_gene: TRBV28; d_gene: .; j_gene: TRBJ2-7; CDR3aa: CASSLQNLYEQYF; CDR3nt: TGTGCCAGCAGTTTACAGAACCTTTACGAGCAGTACTTC
len: 15; abundance: many; v_gene: TRBV4-2; d_gene: .; j_gene: TRBJ1-5; CDR3aa: CASSQDSQGQRPQHF; CDR3nt: TGTGCCAGCAGCCAAGATAGCCAGGGCCAGCGGCCCCAGCATTTT
len: 17; abundance: few; v_gene: TRBV7-9; d_gene: .; j_gene: TRBJ2-5; CDR3aa: CASSSTPLDGAGETQYF; CDR3nt: TGTGCCAGCAGCTCGACCCCTCTGGACGGTGCAGGAGAGACCCAGTACTTC
len: 15; abundance: many; v_gene: TRBV12-3/TRBV12-4; d_gene: .; j_gene: TRBJ2-6; CDR3aa: CASSSQAAGANVLTF; CDR3nt: TGTGCCAGCAGTTCTCAGGCAGCCGGGGCCAACGTCCTGACTTTC
len: 15; abundance: .; v_gene: TRBV5-5; d_gene: TRBD2; j_gene: TRBJ2-5; CDR3aa: CASSFVTSGRETQYF; CDR3nt: TGTGCCAGCAGCTTCGTGACTAGCGGGCGTGAGACCCAGTACTTC
len: 13; abundance: .; v_gene: TRBV5-1; d_gene: .; j_gene: TRBJ1-5; CDR3aa: CASKAGDDQPQHF; CDR3nt: TGCGCCAGCAAGGCAGGGGACGATCAGCCCCAGCATTTT
len: 13; abundance: many; v_gene: TRBV12-3/TRBV12-4; d_gene: .; j_gene: TRBJ2-7; CDR3aa: CASSLGTMAEQYF; CDR3nt: TGTGCCAGCAGTCTGGGGACAATGGCCGAGCAGTACTTC
len: 13; abundance: many; v_gene: TRBV4-2; d_gene: .; j_gene: TRBJ2-2; CDR3aa: CASSRPGGGELFF; CDR3nt: TGTGCCAGCAGCCGGCCAGGCGGCGGGGAGCTGTTTTTT
len: 14; abundance: many; v_gene: TRBV20-1; d_gene: .; j_gene: TRBJ1-2; CDR3aa: CSARAVPASYGYTF; CDR3nt: TGCAGTGCTAGAGCAGTCCCTGCCTCCTATGGCTACACCTTC
len: 14; abundance: few; v_gene: TRBV28; d_gene: TRBD2; j_gene: TRBJ2-7; CDR3aa: CASQAAGPPYEQYF; CDR3nt: TGTGCCAGCCAAGCAGCGGGGCCGCCCTACGAGCAGTACTTC
len: 12; abundance: .; v_gene: TRBV7-7; d_gene: .; j_gene: TRBJ2-5; CDR3aa: CASSSPGETQYF; CDR3nt: TGTGCTAGCAGCTCCCCAGGGGAGACCCAGTACTTC
len: 14; abundance: many; v_gene: TRBV7-2; d_gene: TRBD1; j_gene: TRBJ1-4; CDR3aa: CASSRATGGEKLFF; CDR3nt: TGTGCCAGCAGCCGGGCGACAGGGGGAGAAAAACTGTTTTTT
len: 12; abundance: many; v_gene: TRBV7-9; d_gene: .; j_gene: TRBJ2-5; CDR3aa: CASSQNQETQYF; CDR3nt: TGTGCCAGCAGCCAAAACCAAGAGACCCAGTACTTC
len: 14; abundance: medium-sized; v_gene: TRBV12-3/TRBV12-4; d_gene: .; j_gene: TRBJ2-7; CDR3aa: CASSFEGVSYEQYF; CDR3nt: TGTGCCAGCAGTTTTGAGGGGGTGTCGTACGAGCAGTACTTC
len: 14; abundance: .; v_gene: TRBV18; d_gene: TRBD1; j_gene: TRBJ2-7; CDR3aa: CASSLQGSNYEQYF; CDR3nt: TGTGCCAGCTCACTACAGGGGTCTAACTACGAGCAGTACTTC
len: 15; abundance: .; v_gene: TRBV7-9; d_gene: .; j_gene: TRBJ2-5; CDR3aa: CASSLALSYQETQYF; CDR3nt: TGTGCCAGCAGCTTAGCTCTGTCGTACCAAGAGACCCAGTACTTC
len: 15; abundance: .; v_gene: TRBV6-6; d_gene: .; j_gene: TRBJ1-5; CDR3aa: CASSTFGGGSQPQHF; CDR3nt: TGTGCCAGCAGCACGTTCGGGGGGGGAAGCCAGCCCCAGCATTTT
len: 13; abundance: many; v_gene: TRBV29-1; d_gene: .; j_gene: TRBJ2-7; CDR3aa: CSVEEALSYEQYF; CDR3nt: TGCAGCGTTGAGGAGGCCCTTTCCTACGAGCAGTACTTC
len: 15; abundance: many; v_gene: TRBV28; d_gene: TRBD2; j_gene: TRBJ2-2; CDR3aa: CASSFETSGAGELFF; CDR3nt: TGTGCCAGCAGTTTCGAGACTAGCGGGGCCGGGGAGCTGTTTTTT
len: 12; abundance: many; v_gene: TRBV2; d_gene: .; j_gene: TRBJ2-1; CDR3aa: CASSGTFNEQFF; CDR3nt: TGTGCCAGCAGTGGGACTTTCAATGAGCAGTTCTTC
len: 16; abundance: few; v_gene: TRBV10-3; d_gene: TRBD1; j_gene: TRBJ2-2; CDR3aa: CAISAAGTGVAGELFF; CDR3nt: TGTGCCATCAGTGCTGCCGGGACAGGGGTCGCCGGGGAGCTGTTTTTT
len: 16; abundance: .; v_gene: TRBV7-8; d_gene: .; j_gene: TRBJ2-7; CDR3aa: CASSLVRSKGLYEQYF; CDR3nt: TGTGCCAGCAGCTTAGTCCGGTCTAAGGGCCTTTACGAGCAGTACTTC
len: 16; abundance: .; v_gene: TRBV27; d_gene: .; j_gene: TRBJ2-3; CDR3aa: CASSLGLDPITDTQYF; CDR3nt: TGTGCCAGCAGTTTAGGACTGGATCCGATCACAGATACGCAGTATTTT
len: 13; abundance: few; v_gene: TRBV12-3/TRBV12-4; d_gene: .; j_gene: TRBJ2-7; CDR3aa: CASSSPRQGTQYF; CDR3nt: TGTGCCAGCAGTTCCCCCCGTCAGGGCACTCAGTACTTC
len: 14; abundance: few; v_gene: TRBV27; d_gene: .; j_gene: TRBJ2-7; CDR3aa: CASSPARFPLEQYF; CDR3nt: TGTGCCAGCAGTCCTGCTAGATTTCCCCTCGAGCAGTACTTC
len: 14; abundance: many; v_gene: TRBV27; d_gene: TRBD1; j_gene: TRBJ2-7; CDR3aa: CATRATGVHYEQYF; CDR3nt: TGTGCCACCAGAGCGACAGGGGTCCACTACGAGCAGTACTTC
len: 16; abundance: few; v_gene: TRBV7-8; d_gene: TRBD1; j_gene: TRBJ2-5; CDR3aa: CASSLVSRTGLETQYF; CDR3nt: TGTGCCAGCAGCTTAGTATCGCGGACAGGGTTGGAGACCCAGTACTTC
len: 16; abundance: few; v_gene: TRBV3-1; d_gene: TRBD2; j_gene: TRBJ2-1; CDR3aa: CASSRVAGVPGGEQFF; CDR3nt: TGTGCCAGCAGCCGGGTAGCGGGAGTTCCTGGCGGTGAGCAGTTCTTC
len: 17; abundance: many; v_gene: TRBV20-1; d_gene: TRBD2; j_gene: TRBJ2-1; CDR3aa: CSAPLGPSGGAYNEQFF; CDR3nt: TGCAGTGCCCCCCTAGGTCCTAGCGGGGGGGCGTACAATGAGCAGTTCTTC
len: 15; abundance: few; v_gene: TRBV28; d_gene: .; j_gene: TRBJ2-2; CDR3aa: CASSRMGGNTGELFF; CDR3nt: TGTGCCAGCAGTCGTATGGGGGGGAACACCGGGGAGCTGTTTTTT
len: 12; abundance: many; v_gene: TRBV20-1; d_gene: .; j_gene: TRBJ1-2; CDR3aa: CSAIDTPYGYTF; CDR3nt: TGCAGTGCTATAGACACCCCCTATGGCTACACCTTC
len: 11; abundance: .; v_gene: TRBV6-2/TRBV6-3; d_gene: .; j_gene: TRBJ1-1; CDR3aa: CASSTQSEAFF; CDR3nt: TGTGCCAGCAGTACCCAAAGTGAAGCTTTCTTT
len: 12; abundance: once; v_gene: TRBV29-1; d_gene: .; j_gene: TRBJ2-7; CDR3aa: CSAQKGAYEQYF; CDR3nt: TGCAGCGCCCAGAAGGGCGCCTACGAGCAGTACTTC
len: 15; abundance: many; v_gene: TRBV19; d_gene: TRBD1; j_gene: TRBJ2-7; CDR3aa: CASSIRTGGWYEQYF; CDR3nt: TGTGCCAGTAGTATTCGGACAGGGGGCTGGTACGAGCAGTACTTC
len: 14; abundance: .; v_gene: TRBV4-2; d_gene: .; j_gene: TRBJ2-5; CDR3aa: CASSFLTGPQTQYF; CDR3nt: TGTGCCAGCAGCTTCCTCACGGGCCCCCAGACCCAGTACTTC
len: 15; abundance: few; v_gene: TRBV12-3/TRBV12-4; d_gene: TRBD1; j_gene: TRBJ2-2; CDR3aa: CASSPRTGNTGELFF; CDR3nt: TGTGCCAGCAGTCCGAGGACAGGAAACACCGGGGAGCTGTTTTTT
len: 16; abundance: .; v_gene: TRBV4-2; d_gene: TRBD2; j_gene: TRBJ2-4; CDR3aa: CASSQEGTSVKNIQYF; CDR3nt: TGTGCCAGCAGCCAAGAAGGGACTAGCGTCAAAAACATTCAGTACTTC